This T cell receptor beta chain was obtained from a study of blood T cell repertoires in COVID-19. Overall study context: The United States, Italy and Spain supplied acute and convalescent COVID-19 samples. Nucleic acid was either cDNA or gDNA, and it came from T cells, B-cell-depleted T cells, or PBMCs.

Trimming shortened V by 1 base and J by 6 bases, and 11 bases separated the two germline ends. Germline V CDR1 and CDR2: SGHRS, YFSETQ. The CDR3 has 13 residues. Authors' processing steps: For nucleated cells, counts were estimated from reference gene primer amplification. TCRdb keeps only in-frame clones here, not all; method: immunoSEQ multiplex PCR. V, J and clone size were drawn from that table, and D and trimming were deduced from the DNA. Of approximately 300,000 clones listed, about four fifths are singletons. The chain has TRBV5-1 and TRBJ2-7; D not certain. The specimen sequenced was peripheral blood. The receptor's source is a woman between 45 and 65 years old with acute or convalescent COVID-19. The CDR3 DNA reads as TGCGCCAGCAGCTTGAGACCTCCGGGCGAGCAGTACGTC. This sequence encodes CASSLRPPGEQYV.